This record concerns one T cell receptor beta chain sequence. The source of the sample is a study of blood T cell repertoires in COVID-19. Study context: Spain, Italy and the United States supplied samples that represented acute and convalescent COVID-19. PBMCs, B-cell-depleted T cells, or T cells provided the cDNA or gDNA that made up the material.

Authors' processing steps: Amplification from reference gene primers served as the basis for estimated nucleated cell counts. TCRdb's table, derived via immunoSEQ multiplex PCR, lists solely in-frame clones and lacks some. V, J and clone size were drawn from that table, and D and trimming were deduced from the DNA. The sample yields 45,000 to 60,000 clones, around 84% seen once. Material: peripheral blood. The sequence derives from a human donor with active COVID-19. The donor label of this sample is uncertain.

CDR3 sequence: CASGEDRGEGYTF. As DNA, the CDR3 is TGTGCCAGCGGGGAGGACAGGGGTGAAGGCTACACCTTC. The chain couples TRBV2 to TRBJ1-2; 9 bases are a match to TRBD1. The CDR3 is 13 amino acids. Germline V gene sequence: CDR1 SNHLY, CDR2 FYNNEI. With V trimmed by 8 bases and J by 8 bases, 9 bases remained unmatched.